This entry is about one T cell receptor beta chain. Primed by a sample-barcoded 5' primer and a J-beta primer mix, a second PCR proceeded for about 6 to 12 cycles. One entry per CDR3 protein results from TCRdb running MiXCR on the 5' RACE reads. The data show 850,000 to 1,300,000 distinct CDR3 sequences, with roughly 45% seen just once and under 20% held by the top ten. The CDR3 is 16 amino acids. Per the germline V gene, CDR1 is SGHDT and CDR2 is YYEEEE. The junction had 1 base not matched to a gene; V was cut back by 2 bases and J by 0 bases. The data derive from a study of blood T cells in healthy people across ages.

This TCR came from a woman aged 55-70 years in good health. V is TRBV5-6 and J is TRBJ2-2, with 10 bases identical to TRBD2. The sample was blood. The CDR3 sequence: CASSFTSGTNTGELFF. The CDR3 DNA reads as TGTGCCAGCAGCTTTACTAGCGGGACGAACACCGGGGAGCTGTTTTTT.